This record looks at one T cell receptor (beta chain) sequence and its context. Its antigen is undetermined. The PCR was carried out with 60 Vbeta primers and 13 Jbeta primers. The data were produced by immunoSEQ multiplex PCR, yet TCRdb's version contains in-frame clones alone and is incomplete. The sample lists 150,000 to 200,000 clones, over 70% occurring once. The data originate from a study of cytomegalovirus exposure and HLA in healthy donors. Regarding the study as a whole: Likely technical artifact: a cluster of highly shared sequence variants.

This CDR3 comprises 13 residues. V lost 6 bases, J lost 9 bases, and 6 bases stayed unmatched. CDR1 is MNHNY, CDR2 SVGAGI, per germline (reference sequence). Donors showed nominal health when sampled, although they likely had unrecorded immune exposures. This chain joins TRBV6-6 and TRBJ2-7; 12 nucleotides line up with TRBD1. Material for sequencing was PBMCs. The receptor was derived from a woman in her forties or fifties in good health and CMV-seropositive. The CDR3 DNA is TGTGCCAGCAGAGGGGGACAGGGGGCGACGCAGTACTTC. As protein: CASRGGQGATQYF.